The T cell receptor (beta chain) described here comes from a study of OX40 agonist ivuxolimab in advanced cancers. Study-level points and caveats: By week 6 at 0.1 to 3.0 mg/kg, blood CD4+ and CD8+ T cells had expanded clonally.

The CDR3 consists of 15 residues. Per germline, CDR1 SEHNR and CDR2 FQNEAQ (reference sequence). V trimming: 4 bases; J trimming: 10 bases; junction bases outside the gene matches: 12. For this clone: Its antigen is undetermined.

Autoimmune disease history or systemic immunosuppression disqualified patients. Using immunoSEQ multiplex PCR, the repertoire was profiled, and TCRdb retains in-frame clones only, with some absent. Of more than 13,000 clones in the sample, about 90% were seen once. The sequence derives from an adult with an advanced solid tumor such as melanoma, head and neck, liver or kidney cancer. The sequencing here drew on CD4+ or CD8+ T cells sorted from blood, taken in a trial of the OX40 agonist ivuxolimab. V and J are TRBV7-9 and TRBJ2-1, with TRBD2 identical over 8 bases. This CDR3 is CASSYPGTSLSEQFF. The DNA of the CDR3 is TGTGCCAGCAGCTATCCCGGGACTAGTCTCAGCGAGCAGTTCTTC.